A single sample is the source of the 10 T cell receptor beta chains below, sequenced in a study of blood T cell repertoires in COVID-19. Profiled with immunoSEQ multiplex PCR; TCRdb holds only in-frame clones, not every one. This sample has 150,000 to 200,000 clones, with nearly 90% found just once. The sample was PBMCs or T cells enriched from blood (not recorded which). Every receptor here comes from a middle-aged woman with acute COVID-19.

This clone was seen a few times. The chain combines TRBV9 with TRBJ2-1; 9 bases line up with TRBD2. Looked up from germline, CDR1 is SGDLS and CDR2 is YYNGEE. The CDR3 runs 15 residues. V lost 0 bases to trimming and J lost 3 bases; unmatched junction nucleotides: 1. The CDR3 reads CASSVVAGVYNEQFF. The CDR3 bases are TGTGCCAGCAGCGTAGTAGCGGGAGTCTACAATGAGCAGTTCTTC.

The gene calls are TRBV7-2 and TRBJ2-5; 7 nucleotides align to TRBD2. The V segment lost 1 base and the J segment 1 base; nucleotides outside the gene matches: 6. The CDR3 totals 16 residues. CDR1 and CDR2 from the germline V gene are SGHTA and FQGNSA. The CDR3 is CASSLGAGRVQETQYF. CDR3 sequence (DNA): TGTGCCAGCAGCTTAGGGGCAGGGAGGGTCCAAGAGACCCAGTACTTC.

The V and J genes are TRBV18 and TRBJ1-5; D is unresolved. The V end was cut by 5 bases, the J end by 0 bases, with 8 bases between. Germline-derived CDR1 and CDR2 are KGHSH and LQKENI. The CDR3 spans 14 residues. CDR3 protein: CASSAVDSNQPQHF. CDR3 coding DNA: TGTGCCAGCTCAGCAGTCGATAGCAATCAGCCCCAGCATTTT.

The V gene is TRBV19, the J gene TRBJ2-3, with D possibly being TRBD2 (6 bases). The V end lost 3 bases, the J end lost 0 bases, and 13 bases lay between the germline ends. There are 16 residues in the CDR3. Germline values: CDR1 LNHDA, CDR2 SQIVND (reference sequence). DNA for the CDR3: TGTGCCAGTAGTATTATGGGAGGTGGTAGCACAGATACGCAGTATTTT. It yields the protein CASSIMGGGSTDTQYF. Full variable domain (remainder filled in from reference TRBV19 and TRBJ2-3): DGGITQSPKYLFRKEGQNVTLSCEQNLNHDAMYWYRQDPGQGLRLIYYSQIVNDFQKGDIAEGYSVSREKKESFPLTVTSAQKNPTAFYLCASSIMGGGSTDTQYFGPGTRLTVL.

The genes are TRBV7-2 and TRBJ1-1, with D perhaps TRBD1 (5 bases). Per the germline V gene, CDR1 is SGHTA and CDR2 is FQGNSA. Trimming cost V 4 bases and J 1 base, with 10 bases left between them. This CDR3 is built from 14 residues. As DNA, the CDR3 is TGTGCCAGCAGCTACTCAGGACAGAACACTGAAGCTTTCTTT. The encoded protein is CASSYSGQNTEAFF.

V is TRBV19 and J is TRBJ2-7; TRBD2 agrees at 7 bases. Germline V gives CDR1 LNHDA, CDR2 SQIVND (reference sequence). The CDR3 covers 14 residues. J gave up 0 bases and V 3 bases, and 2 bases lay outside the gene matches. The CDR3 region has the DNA TGTGCCAGTAGTATCGGGGGGACCTCCTACGAGCAGTACTTC. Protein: CASSIGGTSYEQYF.

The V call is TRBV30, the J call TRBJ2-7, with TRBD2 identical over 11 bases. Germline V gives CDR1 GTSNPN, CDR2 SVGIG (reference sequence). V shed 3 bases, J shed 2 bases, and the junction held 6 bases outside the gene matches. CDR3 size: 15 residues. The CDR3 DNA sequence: TGTGCCTGGAGCGACCCTAGCGGGGGGACCTACGAGCAGTACTTC. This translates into CAWSDPSGGTYEQYF.

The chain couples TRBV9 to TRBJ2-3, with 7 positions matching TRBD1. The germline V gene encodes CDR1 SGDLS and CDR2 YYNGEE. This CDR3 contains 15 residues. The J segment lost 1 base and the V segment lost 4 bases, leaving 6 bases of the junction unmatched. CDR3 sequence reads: CASSLTGAGTDTQYF. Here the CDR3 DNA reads TGTGCCAGCAGCCTCACAGGGGCGGGCACAGATACGCAGTATTTT.

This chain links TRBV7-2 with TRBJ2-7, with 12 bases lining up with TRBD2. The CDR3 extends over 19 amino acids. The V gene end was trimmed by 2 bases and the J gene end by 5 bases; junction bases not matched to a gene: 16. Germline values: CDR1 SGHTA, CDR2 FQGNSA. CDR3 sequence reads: CASSLLLRLAGGLVHEQYF. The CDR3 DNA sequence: TGTGCCAGCAGCTTACTTTTGAGGCTAGCGGGAGGGTTAGTTCACGAGCAGTACTTC.

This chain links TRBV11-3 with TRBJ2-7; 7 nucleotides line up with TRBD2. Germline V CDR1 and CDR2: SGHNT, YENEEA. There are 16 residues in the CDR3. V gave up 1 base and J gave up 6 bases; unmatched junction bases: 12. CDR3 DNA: TGTGCCAGCAGCTTAGGGCTAGCGGAGACCCGCGCCGAGCAGTACTTC. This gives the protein CASSLGLAETRAEQYF.